What follows are 13 T cell receptor beta chains derived from one specimen sequenced in a study of molecular identifiers for immune sequencing clone quantification. TCRdb itself ran the PCR reads through MiXCR, one entry per CDR3 protein. This sample has hundreds of thousands of distinct CDR3 sequences; about 25% occur once, and the top ten carry about 0.78%. Sequencing used naive CD8+ T cells from blood, with Jurkat cell RNA spiked in. Subset here: FACS-sorted CD8+CD4-CCR7+CD45RA+ naive T cells. The receptors shown here come from a human donor in good health. Some libraries in this study had Jurkat cell RNA spiked in.

V and J are TRBV4-3 and TRBJ2-1; D remains ambiguous. The CDR3 has 16 amino acids. The germline V gene encodes CDR1 LGHNA and CDR2 YSLEER. V lost 2 bases to trimming and J lost 0 bases, with 11 bases between them. Here the CDR3 reads CASSQSVASSYNEQFF. CDR3 in DNA: TGCGCCAGCAGCCAATCCGTAGCTAGCTCCTACAATGAGCAGTTCTTC.

This clonotype was picked up a small number of times. The gene calls are TRBV7-3 and TRBJ2-3; 9 positions agree with TRBD2. V dropped 5 bases and J dropped 3; count of bases not matched to a gene: 6. The germline V gene has CDR1 SGHTA and CDR2 FQGTGA. This CDR3 is 15 amino acids long. The CDR3 sequence is CASSRTSAGTDTQYF. The CDR3 DNA follows: TGTGCCAGCAGCCGGACTAGCGCGGGAACAGATACGCAGTATTTT.

This clonotype was found many times. V and J are TRBV7-9 and TRBJ2-3; D is ambiguous. The CDR3 has 16 amino acids. V was clipped by 0 bases and J by 1 base, with 11 bases between them. Germline V gives CDR1 SEHNR, CDR2 FQNEAQ (reference sequence). The CDR3 coding sequence is TGTGCCAGCAGCTTAGCAGGCCGGACGGGCACAGATACGCAGTATTTT. It codes for CASSLAGRTGTDTQYF.

This clonotype was recorded many times. The chain employs TRBV19 and TRBJ2-7; D remains ambiguous. This CDR3 contains 13 residues. CDR1 LNHDA and CDR2 SQIVND come from the germline V gene (reference sequence). Trimming pared 3 bases from V and 1 base from J, leaving 7 bases between. CDR3 in amino acids: CASSIFASYEQYF. CDR3 coding DNA: TGTGCCAGTAGTATTTTCGCGTCCTACGAGCAGTACTTC.

With respect to this clonotype: A much larger clone sits a single nucleotide away, making a read error possible. The J gene is TRBJ2-3, the V gene TRBV20-1; either TRBD1 or TRBD2 may supply D (5 bases each). V was cut by 8 bases and J by 2 bases, with 23 bases left in between. This CDR3 comprises 16 residues. In germline, CDR1 is DFQATT, CDR2 SNEGSKA (reference sequence). CDR3 nucleotides: TGCAGTTTCCATTCGCCTAGCAGGGCAAACACAGATACGCAGTATTTT. Residues: CSFHSPSRANTDTQYF.

As regards this clonotype: One junction end disagrees with the germline gene, perhaps due to a read error. The chain uses TRBV10-3 and TRBJ2-1; D call uncertain. This CDR3 contains 11 residues. Germline CDR1 is ENHRY and CDR2 is SYGVKD. The CDR3 loop is CAISESNAQFF. DNA of the CDR3: TGTGCCATCAGTGAGTCCAATGCGCAGTTCTTC.

The chain is built from TRBV9 and TRBJ2-7, with 7 bases lining up with TRBD2. The CDR3 is made up of 14 amino acids. V shed 0 bases and J 2 bases; nucleotides not matched to a gene: 2. Germline V CDR1 and CDR2: SGDLS, YYNGEE. The DNA of the CDR3 is TGTGCCAGCAGCGTAGACGGGAGGACCTACGAGCAGTACTTC. Amino acids: CASSVDGRTYEQYF.

The chain recombines TRBV10-2 with TRBJ1-1, with D unresolved. Germline loops: CDR1 WSHSY, CDR2 SAAADI. Trimming stripped 11 bases from V and 1 base from J, with 14 bases between. The CDR3 sequence is 13 residues long. CDR3 protein: CACRLGTNTEAFF. The CDR3 DNA reads as TGCGCCTGCCGGTTGGGTACGAACACTGAAGCTTTCTTT.

On this clonotype itself: One base away lies a much larger clone, so this may be a sequencing read error. V usage is TRBV15 and J usage is TRBJ2-3; D ambiguous. The CDR3 length is 13 residues. The germline V gene encodes CDR1 LNHNV and CDR2 YYDKDF (reference sequence). Trimming removed 8 bases from V and 0 bases from J, with 9 bases in between. CDR3 in amino acids: CATGAESTDTQYF. CDR3 coding DNA: TGTGCCACCGGTGCCGAGAGCACAGATACGCAGTATTTT.

This clonotype was counted many times. The chain recombines TRBV28 with TRBJ2-7, with TRBD1 identical over 7 bases. The CDR3 runs 16 residues. V dropped 5 bases and J dropped 3; count of bases not matched to a gene: 13. Per the germline V gene, CDR1 is MDHEN and CDR2 is SYDVKM. CDR3 loop: CASSATSRDSNYEQYF. As DNA, the CDR3 is TGTGCCAGCAGTGCCACCAGCCGGGACAGCAACTACGAGCAGTACTTC.

This clonotype was observed once. The chain is built from TRBV20-1 and TRBJ2-7, with D possibly called TRBD1 or TRBD2 (5 bases each). Trimming cost V 3 bases and J 3 bases, with 18 bases left between them. The CDR3 length is 15 residues. Looked up from germline, CDR1 is DFQATT and CDR2 is SNEGSKA (reference sequence). Here the CDR3 reads CSARAGTNPYYEQYF. In DNA, the CDR3 is TGCAGTGCTAGGGCCGGGACGAATCCCTACTACGAGCAGTACTTC.

This clonotype occurred many times. The chain combines TRBV7-6 with TRBJ2-3; D is undetermined. Germline loops: CDR1 SGHVS, CDR2 FNYEAQ. CDR3 length: 16 amino acids. Deletions cut 3 bases from V and 0 bases from J, with 13 bases between. The chain's CDR3 is CASSFDLRQSTDTQYF. For the CDR3, the DNA is TGTGCCAGCAGCTTCGACTTACGCCAGAGCACAGATACGCAGTATTTT.

The sample holds one count of this clonotype. This rearrangement joins TRBV7-2 to TRBJ2-3; 7 bases fit TRBD2. Germline-derived CDR1 and CDR2 are SGHTA and FQGNSA. The V and J ends lost 5 bases and 4 bases, in that order; junction bases with no gene match: 9. The length of the CDR3 is 15 residues. The CDR3 DNA sequence: TGTGCCAGCAGCCCTCGTCTAGCGGAATCAGATACGCAGTATTTT. Translated: CASSPRLAESDTQYF.